The rows below give T cell receptor beta chains drawn from one sample of a study of CD8 T cells in ankylosing spondylitis. TCRdb recomputed calls from the 5' RACE reads with MiXCR, one row per CDR3 protein. The sample lists more than 100,000 distinct CDR3 sequences, 11% occurring once. Input material: blood, either unsorted or a sorted T cell fraction (not recorded which). These TCRs come from a female donor with ankylosing spondylitis or in good health (not recorded which). Both conserved end residues are part of each CDR3. Each record gives: J gene, D gene, clone size, V gene, CDR3 DNA, CDR3 protein. D genes are given only for firm matches. For some rows the clone size is stated as once, few or many, or as a class when expanded; others skip it.

TRBJ1-2 . many TRBV2 TGTGCCAGCAGTGATGGATCTGGCTACACCTTC CASSDGSGYTF
TRBJ1-1 TRBD1 many TRBV5-1 TGCGCCAGCAGCCTGGACAGGTCCTCCTTGATGAACACTGAAGCTTTCTTT CASSLDRSSLMNTEAFF
TRBJ2-6 . . TRBV29-1 TGCAGCGTGCACGGACAGTCTGGGGCCAACGTCCTGACTTTC CSVHGQSGANVLTF
TRBJ1-5 . many TRBV12-3/TRBV12-4 TGTGCCAGCAGTTACCAGGGGTATCAGCCCCAGCATTTT CASSYQGYQPQHF
TRBJ2-3 . many TRBV7-9 TGTGCCAGCAGCCCGCAAAATTGGACAAGCACGCAGTATTTT CASSPQNWTSTQYF
TRBJ2-1 . many TRBV2 TGTGCCAGCAGTGAGAAACAGGTCCACAATGAGCAGTTCTTC CASSEKQVHNEQFF
TRBJ1-2 . . TRBV24-1 TGTGCCACCAGCGGCACAGGTTACTATGGCTACACCTTC CATSGTGYYGYTF
TRBJ2-4 TRBD1 many TRBV29-1 TGCAGCGTTGAAACGGACAGGCAAAACATTCAGTACTTC CSVETDRQNIQYF
TRBJ1-6 TRBD1 many TRBV3-1 TGTGCCAGCAGCCAAGACCCGACAGGGAGCGGTTCACCCCTCCACTTT CASSQDPTGSGSPLHF
TRBJ2-2 . many TRBV5-5 TGTGCCAGCAGCAAGGACAACATCCGGGAGCTGTTTTTT CASSKDNIRELFF
TRBJ1-2 . many TRBV6-2/TRBV6-3 TGTGCCAGCAGTTACAACCCCGGGAGTTATGGCTACACCTTC CASSYNPGSYGYTF
TRBJ2-2 . many TRBV5-1 TGCGCCAGCAGCTTGGGTACAGGCTCGCTTTCAAGCGGGGAGCTGTTTTTT CASSLGTGSLSSGELFF
TRBJ2-7 . many TRBV27 TGTGCCAGCAGTTTTCGACAGATTACTAGCTCCTACGAGCAGTACTTC CASSFRQITSSYEQYF
TRBJ2-3 . many TRBV29-1 TGCAGCGTTGAGGGGGGCTTAGGGTCAGATACGCAGTATTTT CSVEGGLGSDTQYF
TRBJ1-5 . many TRBV12-3/TRBV12-4 TGTGCCAGCAGGTTTTTTGGGGGCCGGGTTGAGCCCCAGCATTTT CASRFFGGRVEPQHF
TRBJ2-7 . many TRBV6-1 TGTGCCAGCAGTGAAACCGGGGAGCAGTACTTC CASSETGEQYF
TRBJ1-1 . many TRBV7-9 TGTGCCAGCAGCTTAGCGTTGGGTACTGAAGCTTTCTTT CASSLALGTEAFF
TRBJ1-1 TRBD1 many TRBV12-3/TRBV12-4 TGTGCCAGCAGTCCGACAGGGGTGGTTGCTATACCCACTGAAGCTTTCTTT CASSPTGVVAIPTEAFF
TRBJ2-7 . many TRBV28 TGTGCCAGCACCTTACCTAGTCCCCCCTACGAGCAGTACTTC CASTLPSPPYEQYF
TRBJ2-7 . many TRBV3-1 TGTGCCAGCAGCGCTTTGGGGGCAGAGTACTTC CASSALGAEYF
TRBJ2-7 . many TRBV12-3/TRBV12-4 TGTGCCAGCACCCTGGGTGGGGCAGCTGGCGAGCAGTACTTC CASTLGGAAGEQYF
TRBJ2-7 TRBD1 many TRBV2 TGTGCCAGTAAACCGGGACAGGGATACTACGAGCAGTACTTC CASKPGQGYYEQYF
TRBJ1-2 . many TRBV20-1 TGCAGTGCTAGAGATACAGGGAACTATGGCTACACCTTC CSARDTGNYGYTF
TRBJ2-7 TRBD2 many TRBV11-3 TGTGCCAGCAGCTCCAGGGTAGCGGGATCATACGAGCAGTACTTC CASSSRVAGSYEQYF
TRBJ1-2 TRBD1 many TRBV5-1 TGCGCCAGCAGCTTGGCAGGGACAGGGCCCTCCTCAACCTATGGCTACACCTTC CASSLAGTGPSSTYGYTF
TRBJ1-5 . many TRBV28 TGTGCCAGCAACTTCGGGTTCAATCAGCCCCAGCATTTT CASNFGFNQPQHF
TRBJ2-2 TRBD2 many TRBV5-1 TGCGCCAGCAGTAGAGCGGGAGGGTTCCCCACCGGGGAGCTGTTTTTT CASSRAGGFPTGELFF
TRBJ2-1 TRBD1 many TRBV5-1 TGCGCCAGCAGAATAAGGGGACAGAGCTCCTACAATGAGCAGTTCTTC CASRIRGQSSYNEQFF
TRBJ1-2 . many TRBV20-1 TGCAGTGCGCGCTGGGGGGTCCTAGCTAACTATGGCTACACCTTC CSARWGVLANYGYTF
TRBJ2-4 TRBD2 many TRBV27 TGTGCCAGCAGGCGCGGGGGGACACTCATGGCAAACATTCAGTACTTC CASRRGGTLMANIQYF
TRBJ2-3 . many TRBV12-3/TRBV12-4 TGTGCCAGCAGTTCTACAGGCGCGGCCACAGATACGCAGTATTTT CASSSTGAATDTQYF
TRBJ2-7 . many TRBV29-1 TGCAGCGTTGGTGGAAACCCTGAGAGCTACGAGCAGTACTTC CSVGGNPESYEQYF
TRBJ1-3 . many TRBV7-6 TGTGCCAGCAGCCCCCAGACAGGTTCTGGAAACACCATATATTTT CASSPQTGSGNTIYF
TRBJ1-1 TRBD1 many TRBV5-6 TGTGCCAGCAGTTACAGGGGTAGGGACACTGAAGCTTTCTTT CASSYRGRDTEAFF
TRBJ1-1 . many TRBV7-2 TGTGCCAGCAGCTTAGCAGGGACCACTGAAGCTTTCTTT CASSLAGTTEAFF
TRBJ1-1 TRBD1 many TRBV5-5 TGTGCCAGCAGCCTTCCCGACAGGGAGTGGTGGAACACTGAAGCTTTCTTT CASSLPDREWWNTEAFF
TRBJ1-1 . many TRBV29-1 TGCAGCGTTGCGGGCCAGGCCTTAGAAGCTTTCTTT CSVAGQALEAFF
TRBJ1-1 TRBD1 many TRBV20-1 TGCAGTGCTAGAGATCCCGCCCTGACAGGGAGGACTTTCTTT CSARDPALTGRTFF
TRBJ2-7 . many TRBV12-3/TRBV12-4 TGTGCCAGCAGTCCAACTCAGACCTACGAGCAGTACTTC CASSPTQTYEQYF
TRBJ2-1 TRBD2 many TRBV5-1 TGCGCCAGCAGGGGTAGCGGGCCAAGCTCCTACAATGAGCAGTTCTTC CASRGSGPSSYNEQFF
TRBJ2-7 TRBD2 many TRBV29-1 TGCAGCGTTGATATGGGACTAGCGAGCGAGCAGTACTTC CSVDMGLASEQYF
TRBJ2-1 TRBD2 many TRBV27 TGTGCCAGCAGTAATGGTAGCGGGGGCTACAATGAGCAGTTCTTC CASSNGSGGYNEQFF
TRBJ2-6 . few TRBV9 TGTGCCAGCAGCGCTTCAGCGTATCCTGGGGCCAACGTCCTGACTTTC CASSASAYPGANVLTF
TRBJ2-3 . many TRBV28 TGTGCCAGCAGTCTACCAGGGAGTGAGGCCTCGGCAGATACGCAGTATTTT CASSLPGSEASADTQYF
TRBJ2-1 TRBD1 . TRBV2 TGTGCCAGCAGCCGACAGGGTCCCGGGGTCGATGAGCAGTTCTTC CASSRQGPGVDEQFF
TRBJ2-6 . few TRBV5-4 TGTGCCAGCGACTCAGGGAAACCCTCTGGGGCCAACGTCCTGACTTTC CASDSGKPSGANVLTF
TRBJ2-7 . many TRBV5-1 TGCGCCAGCGGGGCCCGGGAAGGGCGTGGGGAGCAGTACTTC CASGAREGRGEQYF
TRBJ1-2 TRBD1 many TRBV20-1 TGCAGTGCCTTCACAGGGGATGGCGGCTACACCTTC CSAFTGDGGYTF
TRBJ2-7 TRBD1 many TRBV25-1 TGTGCCAGCACCTACCTCGAAGGGGGCGTCCATAGCTCCTACGAGCAGTACTTC CASTYLEGGVHSSYEQYF